A single sample is the source of the 3 T cell receptor beta chains below, sequenced in a study of blood T cell repertoires in COVID-19 (dated by TCRdb to the early 2020s). Libraries were constructed by the immunoSEQ multiplex PCR assay. Imported from immuneACCESS, the table was reduced by TCRdb to in-frame sequences with V and J called. These copies leave out some clones; in studies compared against another copy, an unresolved V gene accounts for under half, and the cause of the remainder is not known. The sample includes roughly 240,000 clones, with 75% to 85% observed a single time. Of the sample, 9.1% is held by the ten largest clones. Sequenced input: PBMCs or T cells enriched from blood (not recorded which). Receptors originate from a woman aged 45-65 years with acute COVID-19.

The V and J genes are TRBV19 and TRBJ1-2; 9 bases agree with TRBD1. V gave up 9 bases and J gave up 2 bases; unmatched junction bases: 10. CDR1 LNHDA and CDR2 SQIVND come from the germline V gene (reference sequence). The CDR3 loop spans 15 amino acids. The CDR3 bases are TGTGCCAGAACTCCCGGGACAGGGATAAACTATGGCTACACCTTC. It specifies CARTPGTGINYGYTF. The full variable domain, rest sourced from reference TRBV19 and TRBJ1-2, is DGGITQSPKYLFRKEGQNVTLSCEQNLNHDAMYWYRQDPGQGLRLIYYSQIVNDFQKGDIAEGYSVSREKKESFPLTVTSAQKNPTAFYLCARTPGTGINYGYTFGSGTRLTVV.

The genes are TRBV6-5 and TRBJ1-2; no clear D. Germline CDR1 and CDR2: MNHEY and SVGAGI. V lost 8 bases and J 8 bases, leaving 24 bases between the germline ends. This CDR3 contains 15 residues. The CDR3 DNA sequence: TGTGCCAGCGGGCCTTCTCCTAGGACTGGCCGGGGCTACACCTTC. Encoded protein: CASGPSPRTGRGYTF.

The chain recombines TRBV6-2 or TRBV6-3 with TRBJ1-3; 7 bases are a match to TRBD1. The germline CDR1 and CDR2 sequences are MNHEY and SVGEGT. Trimming at V came to 4 bases and at J to 0 bases, leaving 6 bases not matched to a gene. The CDR3 is 16 residues long. The CDR3: CASSSVGQPSGNTIYF. DNA of the CDR3: TGTGCCAGCAGTTCTGTGGGACAGCCCTCTGGAAACACCATATATTTT.